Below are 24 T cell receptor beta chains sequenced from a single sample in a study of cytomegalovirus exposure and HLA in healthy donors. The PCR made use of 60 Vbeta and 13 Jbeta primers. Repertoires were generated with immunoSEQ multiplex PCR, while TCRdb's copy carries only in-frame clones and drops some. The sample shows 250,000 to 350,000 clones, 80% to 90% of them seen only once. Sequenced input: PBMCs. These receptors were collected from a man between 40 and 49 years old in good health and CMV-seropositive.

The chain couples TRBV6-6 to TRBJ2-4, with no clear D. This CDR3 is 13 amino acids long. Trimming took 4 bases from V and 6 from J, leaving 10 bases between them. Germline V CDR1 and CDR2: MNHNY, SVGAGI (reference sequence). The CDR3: CASSLGSINIQYF. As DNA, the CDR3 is TGTGCCAGCAGTTTGGGCAGCATAAACATTCAGTACTTC.

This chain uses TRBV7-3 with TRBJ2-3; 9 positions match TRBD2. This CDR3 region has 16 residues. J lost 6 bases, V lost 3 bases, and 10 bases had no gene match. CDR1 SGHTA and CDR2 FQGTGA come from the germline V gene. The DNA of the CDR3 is TGTGCCAGCAGCTTTAATCCAGGCGGGAGGGCCGATACGCAGTATTTT. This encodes CASSFNPGGRADTQYF.

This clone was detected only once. The CDR3 loop reads CASSEVNYEQYF. The CDR3 DNA reads TGCGCCAGCAGTGAGGTAAACTACGAGCAGTACTTC. The genes are TRBV10-2 and TRBJ2-7; D gene ambiguous. V lost 2 bases to trimming and J lost 3 bases, with 5 bases between them. The CDR3 has 12 amino acids. Per germline, CDR1 WSHSY and CDR2 SAAADI.

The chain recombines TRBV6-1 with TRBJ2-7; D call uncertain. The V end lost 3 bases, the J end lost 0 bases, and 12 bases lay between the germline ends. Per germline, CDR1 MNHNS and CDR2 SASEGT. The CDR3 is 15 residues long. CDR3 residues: CASSEFNGDSYEQYF. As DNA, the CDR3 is TGTGCCAGCAGTGAGTTTAACGGAGACTCCTACGAGCAGTACTTC.

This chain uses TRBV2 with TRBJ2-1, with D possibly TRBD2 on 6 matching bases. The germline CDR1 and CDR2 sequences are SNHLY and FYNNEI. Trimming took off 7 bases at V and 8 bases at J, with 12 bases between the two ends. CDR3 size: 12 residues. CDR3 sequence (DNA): TGTGCCAGCACTACCTCTAGCGATGAGCAGTTCTTC. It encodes CASTTSSDEQFF.

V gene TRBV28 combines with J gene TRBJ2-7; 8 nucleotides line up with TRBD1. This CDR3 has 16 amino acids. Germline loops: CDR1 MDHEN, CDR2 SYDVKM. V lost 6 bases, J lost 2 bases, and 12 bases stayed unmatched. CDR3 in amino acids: CASRVLTGTGTYEQYF. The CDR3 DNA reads TGTGCCAGCAGAGTCCTGACCGGGACAGGCACCTACGAGCAGTACTTC.

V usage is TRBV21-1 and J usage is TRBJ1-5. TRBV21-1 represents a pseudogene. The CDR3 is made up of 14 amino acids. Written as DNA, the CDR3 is TGTGCCGTCCGAGGACTTCAGGAAAATCAGCCCCAGCATTTT. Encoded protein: CAVRGLQENQPQHF.

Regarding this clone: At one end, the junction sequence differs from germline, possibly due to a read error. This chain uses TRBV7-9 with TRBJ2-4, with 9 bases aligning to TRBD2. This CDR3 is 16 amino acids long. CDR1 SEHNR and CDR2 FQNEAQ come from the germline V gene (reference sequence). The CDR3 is CSSSQLAGLAKNIQYF. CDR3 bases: TGTTCCAGCAGCCAACTAGCGGGTCTAGCCAAAAACATTCAGTACTTC.

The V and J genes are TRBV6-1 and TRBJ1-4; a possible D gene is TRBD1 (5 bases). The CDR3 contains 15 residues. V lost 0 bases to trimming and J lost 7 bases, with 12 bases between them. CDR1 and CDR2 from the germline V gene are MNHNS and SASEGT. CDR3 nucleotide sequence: TGTGCCAGCAGTGAAGCCTTGGGGCGGGGTGAAAAACTGTTTTTT. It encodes CASSEALGRGEKLFF.

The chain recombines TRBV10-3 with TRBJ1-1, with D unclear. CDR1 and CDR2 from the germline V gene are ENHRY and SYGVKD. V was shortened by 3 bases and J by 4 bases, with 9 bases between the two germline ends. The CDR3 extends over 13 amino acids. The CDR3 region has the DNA TGTGCCATCAGTGACAGGATGGGCACTGAAGCTTTCTTT. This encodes CAISDRMGTEAFF.

CDR3 amino acids: CASSLFAGGVSGSYEQYF. The CDR3 nucleotides are TGTGCCAGCAGTTTATTCGCAGGGGGCGTAAGCGGCTCCTACGAGCAGTACTTC. This chain links TRBV27 with TRBJ2-7, with TRBD1 identical over 8 bases. The V gene's germline CDR1 is MNHEY and CDR2 SMNVEV (reference sequence). The CDR3 has 18 residues. V gave up 1 base and J gave up 0 bases; unmatched junction bases: 11.

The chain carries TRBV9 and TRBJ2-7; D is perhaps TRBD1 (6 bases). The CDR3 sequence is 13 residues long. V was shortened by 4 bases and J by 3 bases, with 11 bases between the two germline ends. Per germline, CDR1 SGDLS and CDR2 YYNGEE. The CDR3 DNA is TGTGCCAGCAGCCCGGGGACACACTACGAGCAGTACTTC. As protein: CASSPGTHYEQYF. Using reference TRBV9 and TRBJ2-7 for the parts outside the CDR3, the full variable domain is DSGVTQTPKHLITATGQRVTLRCSPRSGDLSVYWYQQSLDQGLQFLIQYYNGEERAKGNILERFSAQQFPDLHSELNLSSLELGDSALYFCASSPGTHYEQYFGPGTRLTVT.

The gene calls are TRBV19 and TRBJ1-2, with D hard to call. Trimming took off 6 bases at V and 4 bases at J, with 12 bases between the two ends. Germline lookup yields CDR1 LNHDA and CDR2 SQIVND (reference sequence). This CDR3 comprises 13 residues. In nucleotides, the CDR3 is TGTGCCAGTAGGGCCCCCTTCTCCTATGGCTACACCTTC. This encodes CASRAPFSYGYTF.

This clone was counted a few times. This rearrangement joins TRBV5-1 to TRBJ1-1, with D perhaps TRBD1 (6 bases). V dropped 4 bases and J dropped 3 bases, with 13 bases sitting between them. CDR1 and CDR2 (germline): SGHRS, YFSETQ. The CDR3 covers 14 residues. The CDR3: CASSRGGADTEAFF. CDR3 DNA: TGCGCCAGCAGCAGGGGGGGCGCGGACACTGAAGCTTTCTTT.

The CDR3 DNA follows: TGCGCCAGCAGTGACTTTACAGGGGGCACTGAAGCTTTCTTT. It specifies CASSDFTGGTEAFF. The rearrangement joins TRBV10-1 to TRBJ1-1, with 8 bases lining up with TRBD1. The CDR3 totals 14 residues. Per the germline V gene, CDR1 is WNHNN and CDR2 is SYGVQD (reference sequence). V gave up 3 bases and J gave up 4 bases; unmatched junction bases: 4.

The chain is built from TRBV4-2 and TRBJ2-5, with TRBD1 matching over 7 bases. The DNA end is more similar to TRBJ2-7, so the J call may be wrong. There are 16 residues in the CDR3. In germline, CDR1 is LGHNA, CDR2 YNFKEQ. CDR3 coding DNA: TGTGCCAGCAGCCAAGATAGTGCGACAGGGACCTACGAGCAGTACTTC. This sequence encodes CASSQDSATGTYEQYF.

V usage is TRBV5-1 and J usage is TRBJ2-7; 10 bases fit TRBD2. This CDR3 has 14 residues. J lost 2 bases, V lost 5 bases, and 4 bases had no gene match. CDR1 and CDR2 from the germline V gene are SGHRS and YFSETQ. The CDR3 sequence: CASRPGLATYEQYF. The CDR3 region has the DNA TGCGCCAGCAGGCCGGGACTAGCGACCTACGAGCAGTACTTC.

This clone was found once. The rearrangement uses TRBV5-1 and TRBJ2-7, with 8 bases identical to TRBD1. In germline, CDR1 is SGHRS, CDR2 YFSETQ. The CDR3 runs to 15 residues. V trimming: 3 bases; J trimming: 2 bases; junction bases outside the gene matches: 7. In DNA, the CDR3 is TGCGCCAGCAGCTCGGGGACAGGACTAACCTACGAGCAGTACTTC. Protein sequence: CASSSGTGLTYEQYF.

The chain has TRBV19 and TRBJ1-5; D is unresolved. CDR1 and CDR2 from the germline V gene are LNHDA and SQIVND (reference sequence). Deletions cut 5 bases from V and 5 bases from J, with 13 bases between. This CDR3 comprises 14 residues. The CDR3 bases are TGTGCCAGTAGTCTTTGGGCTCAGGATCAGCCCCAGCATTTT. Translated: CASSLWAQDQPQHF.

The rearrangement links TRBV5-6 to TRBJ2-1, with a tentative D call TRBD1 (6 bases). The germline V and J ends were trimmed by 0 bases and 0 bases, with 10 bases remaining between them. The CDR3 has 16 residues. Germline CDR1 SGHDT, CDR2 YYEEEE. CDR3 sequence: CASSLGGGGSYNEQFF. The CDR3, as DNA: TGTGCCAGCAGCTTGGGAGGGGGTGGCTCCTACAATGAGCAGTTCTTC.

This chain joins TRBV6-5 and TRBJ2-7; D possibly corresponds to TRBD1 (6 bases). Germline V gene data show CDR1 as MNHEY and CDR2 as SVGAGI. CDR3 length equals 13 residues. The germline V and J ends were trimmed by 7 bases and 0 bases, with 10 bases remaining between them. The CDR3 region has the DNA TGTGCCAGCACCCACAGGGCCTCCTACGAGCAGTACTTC. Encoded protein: CASTHRASYEQYF.

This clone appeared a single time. Written as DNA, the CDR3 is TGTGCCAGCAAGGACCCGCGGGAGTTCACCGGGGAGCTGTTTTTT. Translating it yields CASKDPREFTGELFF. The chain joins TRBV28 to TRBJ2-2, with 7 bases fitting TRBD2. J was trimmed by 4 bases and V by 7 bases; bases with no gene match: 9. CDR3 length equals 15 residues. Germline V gene data show CDR1 as MDHEN and CDR2 as SYDVKM.

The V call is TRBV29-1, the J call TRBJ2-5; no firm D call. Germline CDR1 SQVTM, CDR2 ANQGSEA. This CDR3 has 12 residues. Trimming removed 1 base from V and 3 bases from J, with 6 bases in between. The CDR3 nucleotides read TGCAGCGTTGAAGGTATAGAAGAGACCCAGTACTTC. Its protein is CSVEGIEETQYF. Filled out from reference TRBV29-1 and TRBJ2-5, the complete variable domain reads SAVISQKPSRDICQRGTSLTIQCQVDSQVTMMFWYRQQPGQSLTLIATANQGSEATYESGFVIDKFPISRPNLTFSTLTVSNMSPEDSSIYLCSVEGIEETQYFGPGTRLLVL.

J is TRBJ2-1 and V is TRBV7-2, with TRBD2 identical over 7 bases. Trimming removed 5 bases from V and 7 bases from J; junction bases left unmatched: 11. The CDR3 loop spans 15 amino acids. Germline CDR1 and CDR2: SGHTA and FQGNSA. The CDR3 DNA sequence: TGTGCCAGCAGCCCGTTGGGGGAGGGCATTAATGAGCAGTTCTTC. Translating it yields CASSPLGEGINEQFF.